Detailed here is one TCR beta chain. Its specificity is unknown. Trimming pared 3 bases from V and 0 bases from J, leaving 17 bases between. The CDR3 is 17 residues long. CDR1 is MGHRA and CDR2 is YSYEKL in the germline V gene. This was a deep-level run. DNA at approximately 200 ng, 25,000 to 35,000 T cell genomes, went into sorted-subset replicate PCRs. Clones were sequenced by immunoSEQ multiplex PCR, and TCRdb holds only the in-frame ones, with some missing. The sample lists around 2,100,000 clones, about 95% occurring once. This specimen belongs to a study of shared clonotypes between healthy human individuals. Naive CD8 cells comprised CD45RO-negative, CCR7-positively selected cells, excluding terminally differentiated effector memory CD45RA+ cells. General observations from the study: Naive subsets tended to show greater estimated richness than memory subsets. Inspection by rarefaction showed sorted-subset sequencing to be incomplete despite large depth.

The sequenced sample was naive CD8+ T cells sorted from blood. The V gene is TRBV4-1, the J gene TRBJ1-2; D is undetermined. This sequence originates from a man between 18 and 29 years old in good health. The CDR3: CASSQIANPGANYGYTF. The CDR3 bases are TGCGCCAGCAGCCAGATCGCGAACCCCGGGGCTAACTATGGCTACACCTTC.